This TCR beta chain was documented in a study of HIV-infected patients and healthy controls. Reverse transcription used about 500 ng RNA and constant-region primers for alpha and beta. Alpha and beta chain libraries were made separately by chain-specific third strand synthesis with multiplexing indices. TCRdb itself ran the 5' RACE reads through MiXCR, one entry per CDR3 protein. The sample has about 10,000 distinct CDR3 sequences, over 7.5% seen once. There are a few counts of this clonotype. Its antigen is not known. Findings and caveats of the study: During therapy, HIV-associated CDR3s fell significantly in frequency, while CMV-associated CDR3s did not change significantly. HIV-infected repertoires had significantly higher mean Gini indices than controls, possibly reflecting oligoclonality.

Trimming cost V 8 bases and J 8 bases, with 15 bases left between them. The CDR3 totals 13 residues. CDR1 is WSHSY, CDR2 SAAADI, per germline. All unsorted peripheral T cells were captured because whole blood was used without fractionation. V is TRBV10-2 and J is TRBJ1-4, with D tentatively TRBD1 (6 bases). The sequenced sample was blood. This clonotype was sampled from an adult in good health. CDR3 in amino acids: CASREGVREKLFF. The CDR3 DNA reads TGCGCCAGCCGGGAGGGGGTTCGGGAAAAACTGTTTTTT.